This TCR beta chain was sequenced during a study of memory CD8 T cells in hepatitis C reinfection. About the research overall: Samples before reinfection came 55 to 20 weeks prior to detection.

Time point: pre-reinfection, 55 to 20 weeks before reinfection detection. The sorted cells went straight to TCR sequencing with no prior in vitro expansion. A couple of donors provided sorted CD3+ CD8+ CD45RO- naive CD8 T cells at all three reinfection time points. The CDR3 spans 15 residues. V lost 2 bases and J 1 base, leaving 10 bases between the germline ends. CDR1 and CDR2 from the germline V gene are SGHVS and FQNEAQ. The data were produced by immunoSEQ multiplex PCR, yet TCRdb's version contains in-frame clones alone and is incomplete. The sample holds tens of thousands of clones; about 90% are singletons and the top ten take about 1%.

The specimen sequenced was naive CD8+ T cells sorted from blood. The chain combines TRBV7-8 with TRBJ2-3; D gene uncertain. The sequence derives from a man younger than 35 with hepatitis C virus infection. In nucleotides, the CDR3 is TGTGCCAGCAGCTTATTCAACGCAGGCACAGATACGCAGTATTTT. Its translation: CASSLFNAGTDTQYF.